This T cell receptor beta chain was sequenced during a study of blood T cell repertoires in COVID-19. Background on the study: In each case, the material was cDNA or gDNA derived from T cells, B-cell-depleted T cells, or PBMCs.

The Seattle patients joined while their infection was active and were tracked longitudinally afterward. V was shortened by 6 bases and J by 3 bases, with 12 bases between the two germline ends. This CDR3 spans 13 amino acids. This clone was found a few times. Per the original data handling: Reference gene primers were amplified, and this amplification served to estimate nucleated cell counts. Generated by immunoSEQ multiplex PCR, the TCRdb table keeps only in-frame clones and is missing some. Clone size and V and J calls were adopted from that table, with D and trimming inferred from the DNA. Of fewer than 700,000 clones listed, roughly 89% are singletons.

Material: peripheral blood. The J gene is TRBJ2-7, the V gene TRBV12-3 or TRBV12-4, with D perhaps TRBD1 (6 bases). This TCR was sampled from a woman between 45 and 65 years old with COVID-19, enrolled during active disease. The CDR3 DNA reads as TGTGCCAGCAGCCCGGGACAAGTCTACGAGCAGTACTTC. This codes for CASSPGQVYEQYF.